The 9 T cell receptor beta chains given below trace back to one sample, sequenced in a study of regulatory T cells in long-lasting Graves disease. Stated time point: newly diagnosed GD, antithyroid drugs for less than 3 months. Researchers made the TCR library from RNA that was extracted from PBMCs. Arm-PCR of CDR3 regions and iRepertoire HTBI primers were used to build TCR beta libraries. TCRdb reanalysed the multiplex PCR reads using MiXCR and keeps one entry per CDR3 protein. Of approximately 540,000 distinct CDR3 sequences in the sample, around 13% are singletons; the top ten hold approximately 9.6%. These sequences were also reported in another study, on T cells in Graves' hyperthyroidism and ophthalmopathy.

This specimen consisted of peripheral blood mononuclear cells (PBMCs), obtained at new diagnosis, from a patient treated with antithyroid drugs. These receptors were obtained from a woman aged 25-40 years with Graves disease.

The table lists this clonotype with many counts. V is TRBV18 and J is TRBJ2-1; D might be TRBD2 (6 bases). CDR3 length: 16 amino acids. V lost 2 bases and J 2 bases, leaving 13 bases between the germline ends. Germline CDR1 KGHSH, CDR2 LQKENI. As DNA, the CDR3 is TGTGCCAGCTCACCAGGGAGACTAGTCCCCTACAATGAGCAGTTCTTC. Encoded protein: CASSPGRLVPYNEQFF.

This clonotype was picked up a small number of times. CDR3 loop: CASSYSGTRIKNIQYF. CDR3 in DNA: TGTGCCAGCAGTTACTCGGGGACTAGAATCAAAAACATTCAGTACTTC. The V and J genes are TRBV6-2 or TRBV6-3 and TRBJ2-4; 8 bases line up with TRBD2. V shed 0 bases, J shed 3 bases, and the junction held 4 bases outside the gene matches. This CDR3 comprises 16 residues. Per the germline V gene, CDR1 is MNHEY and CDR2 is SVGEGT.

This rearrangement joins TRBV5-1 to TRBJ2-3, with D tentatively TRBD2 (6 bases). V was clipped by 4 bases and J by 5 bases, with 14 bases between them. Looked up from germline, CDR1 is SGHRS and CDR2 is YFSETQ. The CDR3 consists of 14 residues. In DNA, the CDR3 is TGCGCCAGCAGCCTCTCGGGACTTGTAGATACGCAGTATTTT. Its protein is CASSLSGLVDTQYF.

This clonotype was picked up a small number of times. The chain has TRBV2 and TRBJ1-1; D is perhaps TRBD1 (5 bases). The germline V and J ends were trimmed by 7 bases and 3 bases, with 9 bases remaining between them. Germline V gene data show CDR1 as SNHLY and CDR2 as FYNNEI. The CDR3 is 12 residues long. In DNA form, the CDR3 reads TGTGCCAGCAACAGGAGATACACTGAAGCTTTCTTT. It codes for CASNRRYTEAFF.

This clonotype has a handful of counts. The CDR3 protein is CASTNNRDGYTF. The CDR3 DNA is TGCGCCAGCACCAATAACAGGGACGGCTACACCTTC. The chain is built from TRBV5-1 and TRBJ1-2; possibly TRBD1 for D (6 bases). Germline CDR1 reads SGHRS; CDR2 reads YFSETQ. The CDR3 contains 12 residues. Trimming left V 6 bases short and J 8 bases short, with 14 bases between. Full variable domain (remainder filled in from reference TRBV5-1 and TRBJ1-2): KAGVTQTPRYLIKTRGQQVTLSCSPISGHRSVSWYQQTPGQGLQFLFEYFSETQRNKGNFPGRFSGRQFSNSRSEMNVSTLELGDSALYLCASTNNRDGYTFGSGTRLTVV.

This clonotype occurred a few times. The rearrangement links TRBV20-1 to TRBJ1-5, with D perhaps TRBD1 (5 bases). Germline-derived CDR1 and CDR2 are DFQATT and SNEGSKA (reference sequence). V was trimmed by 3 bases and J by 3 bases, leaving 9 bases between them. The CDR3 loop spans 13 amino acids. CDR3 sequence reads: CSARGENNQPQHF. DNA of the CDR3: TGCAGTGCTAGGGGGGAGAACAATCAGCCCCAGCATTTT.

Comments on this clonotype: A much larger clone sits a single nucleotide away, making a read error possible. The chain is built from TRBV18 and TRBJ2-7, with 13 bases aligning to TRBD2. The J call is doubtful: the DNA matches TRBJ2-1 better. The CDR3 runs to 16 residues. Germline-derived CDR1 and CDR2 are KGHSH and LQKENI. Here the CDR3 reads CASSPTGTSGDYEQFF. CDR3 nucleotide sequence: TGTGCCAGCTCACCAACAGGGACTAGCGGGGACTACGAGCAGTTCTTC.

This clonotype occurred a few times. An end of the junction differs from the germline gene, which may be a read error. The rearrangement joins TRBV9 to TRBJ2-3, with 10 bases that match TRBD2. Germline lookup yields CDR1 SGDLS and CDR2 YYNGEE. This CDR3 spans 17 amino acids. In DNA, the CDR3 is TGTGCCAGCAACGTATCGACTAGCGGGTCAATCACAGATACGCAGTATTTT. The encoded protein is CASNVSTSGSITDTQYF.

The chain is built from TRBV29-1 and TRBJ2-7, with a possible D match to TRBD1 (5 bases). CDR3 length: 12 amino acids. Trimming pared 5 bases from V and 4 bases from J, leaving 12 bases between. In germline, CDR1 is SQVTM, CDR2 ANQGSEA. The chain's CDR3 is CSVSQGLYEQYF. CDR3 bases: TGCAGCGTTTCTCAGGGCCTTTACGAGCAGTACTTC.